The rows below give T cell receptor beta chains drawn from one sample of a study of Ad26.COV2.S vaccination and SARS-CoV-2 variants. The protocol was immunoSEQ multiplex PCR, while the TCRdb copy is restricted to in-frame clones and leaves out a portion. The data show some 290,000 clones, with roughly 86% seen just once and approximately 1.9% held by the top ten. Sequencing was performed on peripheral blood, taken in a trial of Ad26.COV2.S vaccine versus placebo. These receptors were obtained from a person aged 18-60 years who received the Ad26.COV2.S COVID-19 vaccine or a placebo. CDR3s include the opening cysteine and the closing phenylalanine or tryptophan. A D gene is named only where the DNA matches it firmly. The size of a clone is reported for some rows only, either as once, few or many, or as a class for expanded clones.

TGCAGTGCCGCAGTGAACACTGAAGCTTTCTTT,CSAAVNTEAFF,-,TRBV20-1,once,11,TRBJ1-1
TGTGCCAGCAGCCCGGGCTTCGACAGGGGGGGCGCAGATACGCAGTATTTT,CASSPGFDRGGADTQYF,TRBD1,TRBV11-3,-,17,TRBJ2-3
TGTGCCAGCAGCTTGGCGGGGCGAAATAGGGCCGGGAACACTGAAGCTTTCTTT,CASSLAGRNRAGNTEAFF,-,TRBV5-5,-,18,TRBJ1-1
TGTGCCAGCAGCTTAGAAGGGGGGGCTTCCTACAATGAGCAGTTCTTC,CASSLEGGASYNEQFF,-,TRBV7-2,once,16,TRBJ2-1
TGCGCCAGCAGCTTTGGGCGGGGGACCACAGATACGCAGTATTTT,CASSFGRGTTDTQYF,TRBD2,TRBV5-1,-,15,TRBJ2-3
TGTGCCAGCAGGCCGGGCCTTAGCAATCAGCCCCAGCATTTT,CASRPGLSNQPQHF,-,TRBV2,-,14,TRBJ1-5
TGTGCCAGCAGCCCGGGACAAGGGTCCACACCCCTCCACTTT,CASSPGQGSTPLHF,-,TRBV5-6,-,14,TRBJ1-6
TGTGCCAGCTCACCTCGACAGGGGGCAGTTGTGGAAAAACTGTTTTTT,CASSPRQGAVVEKLFF,TRBD1,TRBV18,-,16,TRBJ1-4
TGTGCCAGCAGTTCAAACTCCGAGACAGGGATCTATGGCTACACCTTC,CASSSNSETGIYGYTF,TRBD1,TRBV27,-,16,TRBJ1-2
TGCGCCAGTCATCCATCGGGTTGGTGGACTGAAGCTTTCTTT,CASHPSGWWTEAFF,-,TRBV10-2,-,14,TRBJ1-1
TGTGCCAGCAGCTTTAGCGGGGCAACAGATACGCAGTATTTT,CASSFSGATDTQYF,TRBD2,TRBV7-3,-,14,TRBJ2-3
TGCAGTGCTAGGGTGCATGAGCAGTTCTTC,CSARVHEQFF,-,TRBV20-1,once,10,TRBJ2-1
TGTGCCAGCTCACCATACGGGGGCCCCACAGATACGCAGTATTTT,CASSPYGGPTDTQYF,-,TRBV18,-,15,TRBJ2-3
TGTGCCAGCAGCTCCGGGACATCCACAGATACGCAGTATTTT,CASSSGTSTDTQYF,-,TRBV6-2/TRBV6-3,-,14,TRBJ2-3
TGTGCCAGTAGTAAGGGGAATTCTGGAAACACCATATATTTT,CASSKGNSGNTIYF,-,TRBV19,-,14,TRBJ1-3
TGTGCCAGCAGCCAAGATTTTGGGGAAGGCACTGAAGCTTTCTTT,CASSQDFGEGTEAFF,-,TRBV14,once,15,TRBJ1-1
TGTGCCAGCAGCCTGTTGACCGGGACAGACGATGGCTACACCTTC,CASSLLTGTDDGYTF,TRBD1,TRBV5-6,-,15,TRBJ1-2
TGCAGTGCTAGTTCCCGAGGGGGGGCCTCCTACAATGAGCAGTTCTTC,CSASSRGGASYNEQFF,-,TRBV20-1,-,16,TRBJ2-1
TGTGCCAGCACCCAAAAACCCCAGGCACTCTATGGCTACACCTTC,CASTQKPQALYGYTF,-,TRBV6-5,-,15,TRBJ1-2
TGCGCCAGCAGCTTGGAAGGGGGGGCCGAGGATACGCAGTATTTT,CASSLEGGAEDTQYF,-,TRBV5-1,-,15,TRBJ2-3
TGTGCCATGCCTTTCCGGGGCCCAAATCAGCCCCAGCATTTT,CAMPFRGPNQPQHF,-,TRBV24-1,once,14,TRBJ1-5
TGTGCCAGCAGTCGAGCGGGGGCCCTCTACGAGCAGTACTTC,CASSRAGALYEQYF,TRBD2,TRBV27,-,14,TRBJ2-7
TGTGCCAGCAGCTTAGCTGATACGCAGTATTTT,CASSLADTQYF,-,TRBV11-2,few,11,TRBJ2-3
TGTGCCAGCTCACCCGTAACCCCGAACACTGAAGCTTTCTTT,CASSPVTPNTEAFF,-,TRBV18,few,14,TRBJ1-1
TGTGCCAGCAGCTCCGGGACAGGGCACACAGATACGCAGTATTTT,CASSSGTGHTDTQYF,TRBD1,TRBV11-2,-,15,TRBJ2-3
TGTGCCAGCAGCTCACGACAGGCGAGCTCTGGAAACACCATATATTTT,CASSSRQASSGNTIYF,-,TRBV7-9,-,16,TRBJ1-3
TGTGCCACCAGCAGAGGAGGGGGACAAGGCACAGATACGCAGTATTTT,CATSRGGGQGTDTQYF,-,TRBV15,-,16,TRBJ2-3
TGTGCCAGCAGTAGGGGGCCGGACTATGGCTACACCTTC,CASSRGPDYGYTF,TRBD1,TRBV6-4,-,13,TRBJ1-2
TGTGCCAGCTCACCATTTTCGGGAAATAGCAATCAGCCCCAGCATTTT,CASSPFSGNSNQPQHF,-,TRBV18,-,16,TRBJ1-5
TGTGCCAGCAGTCGAGCCCCAGATACGCAGTATTTT,CASSRAPDTQYF,-,TRBV6-5,-,12,TRBJ2-3
TGTGCCAGCAGTCCTCGGTCATCTGCTAACTATGGCTACACCTTC,CASSPRSSANYGYTF,-,TRBV6-6,-,15,TRBJ1-2